This T cell receptor (beta chain) is drawn from a study of CD8 T cells in Susac syndrome. Findings and limits, study-wide: The authors acknowledged that the study's TCR sequencing and HLA analysis involved relatively few individuals.

As concerns this clonotype: What it recognizes is unknown.

V lost 0 bases and J 4 bases, leaving 6 bases between the germline ends. Germline V gene data show CDR1 as MGHRA and CDR2 as YSYEKL. The CDR3 loop spans 13 amino acids. RNA amounts of roughly 0.45 to 1 ug underwent reverse transcription with random hexamers. Amplification of TCR beta CDR3 by immunoSEQ multiplex PCR spanned 54 Vbeta and 13 Jbeta. TCRdb re-called the immunoSEQ multiplex PCR reads with MiXCR, one entry per CDR3 protein. The sample has around 220,000 distinct CDR3 sequences, roughly 90% seen once; the top ten hold about 0.12%. Negative isolation was used for CD8+ and CD4+ T cells and FACS enrichment for TEMRA cells.

The rearrangement links TRBV4-1 to TRBJ1-2; D is uncertain. Material: CD8+ T cells from PBMCs. The source of this sequence is a human donor with multiple sclerosis. CDR3 sequence: CASSQDPSYGYTF. CDR3 nucleotide sequence: TGCGCCAGCAGCCAAGACCCGTCCTATGGCTACACCTTC.